Shown below are 17 T cell receptor beta chains from a single sample sequenced in a study of T cells expressing NK-cell markers. TCRdb re-called the 5' RACE reads; one entry per CDR3 protein, DNA not given. The table for this sample gives 300,000 or so distinct CDR3 sequences. Specimen: blood T cells: a sorted CD56 or NKG2C T cell subset, CD4+ or CD8+ T cells, or bulk PBMC T cells (not recorded which). These receptors came from a woman aged 18 to 75 in good health.

The rearrangement links TRBV12-3 or TRBV12-4 to TRBJ2-6; TCRdb gives TRBD1 as the D gene, but with no DNA this cannot be confirmed. The CDR3 has 17 residues. The CDR3 sequence is CASSSWGTGTGANVLTF.

V is TRBV5-4 and J is TRBJ2-7. The germline gives CDR1 SGHNT, CDR2 YYREEE (reference sequence). This CDR3 contains 14 residues. Here the CDR3 reads CASSLYTVSYEQYF.

The rearrangement joins TRBV18 to TRBJ1-5; the TRBD1 assignment by TCRdb is unverifiable without DNA. CDR3 length equals 16 residues. CDR1 KGHSH and CDR2 LQKENI come from the germline V gene. The CDR3 sequence: CASSPQGGQASQPQHF.

The CDR3 loop reads CASSRAGGPGDTQYF. The chain couples TRBV6-1 to TRBJ2-3; TCRdb lists TRBD1, though no DNA is available to test this call. The CDR3 is 15 residues long. Per germline, CDR1 MNHNS and CDR2 SASEGT.

The chain is built from TRBV13 and TRBJ2-7; TCRdb calls TRBD1, which cannot be checked without DNA. Germline CDR1 and CDR2: PRHDT and FYEKMQ (reference sequence). The CDR3 contains 14 residues. The chain's CDR3 is CASSSRQGRYEQYF. The full variable domain, in which reference TRBV13 and TRBJ2-7 provide the parts outside the CDR3, is AAGVIQSPRHLIKEKRETATLKCYPIPRHDTVYWYQQGPGQDPQFLISFYEKMQSDKGSIPDRFSAQQFSDYHSELNMSSLELGDSALYFCASSSRQGRYEQYFGPGTRLTVT.

CDR3: CASNQAGAPYEQYF. The J gene is TRBJ2-7, the V gene TRBV28. The CDR3 contains 14 residues. Germline V gene sequence: CDR1 MDHEN, CDR2 SYDVKM.

The chain has TRBV10-3 and TRBJ1-1; TCRdb indicates TRBD1, and absent DNA this call remains unverified. CDR1 is ENHRY and CDR2 is SYGVKD in the germline V gene. The CDR3 is 13 amino acids. The CDR3 is CAIGGKGNTEAFF.

This chain joins TRBV14 and TRBJ2-1; TCRdb gives TRBD1 as the D gene, but with no DNA this cannot be confirmed. Germline CDR1 SGHDN, CDR2 FVKESK. The CDR3 loop spans 18 amino acids. CDR3 region: CASSQGGAHRAIYNEQFF.

The genes are TRBV5-1 and TRBJ2-5. The V gene's germline CDR1 is SGHRS and CDR2 YFSETQ. The CDR3 covers 14 residues. The CDR3 protein is CASSRSNSGETQYF.

The J gene is TRBJ1-4, the V gene TRBV29-1. The CDR3 has 14 amino acids. CDR1 and CDR2 (germline): SQVTM, ANQGSEA. The CDR3 reads CSVGSRRTNEKLFF.

The chain uses TRBV7-2 and TRBJ2-1; TCRdb's assignment of TRBD2 cannot be checked, as there is no DNA. This CDR3 region has 16 residues. Germline V gene data show CDR1 as SGHTA and CDR2 as FQGNSA. The CDR3 here is CASSLDIAGRANEQFF.

The chain carries TRBV29-1 and TRBJ2-3; the TCRdb D gene call, TRBD1, has no DNA to confirm it. CDR1 is SQVTM and CDR2 is ANQGSEA in the germline V gene. This CDR3 contains 15 residues. CDR3 sequence reads: CSVLRTQLSTDTQYF.

V usage is TRBV20-1 and J usage is TRBJ1-6. The CDR3 is made up of 15 amino acids. Looked up from germline, CDR1 is DFQATT and CDR2 is SNEGSKA (reference sequence). This CDR3 reads CTARQGSSYNSPLHF.

The genes are TRBV5-6 and TRBJ2-4; TCRdb reports TRBD1, a call that lacks DNA to check it against. The CDR3 extends over 19 amino acids. Germline loops: CDR1 SGHDT, CDR2 YYEEEE. The CDR3 spells CASSFRVDRGHLAKNIQYF.

This chain uses TRBV5-1 with TRBJ2-5; the D gene TCRdb calls, TRBD1, cannot be checked with no DNA. The CDR3 totals 14 residues. Germline V gene data show CDR1 as SGHRS and CDR2 as YFSETQ. The CDR3 spells CASSFGQSWETQYF.

The rearrangement joins TRBV4-3 to TRBJ2-2; TCRdb's assignment of TRBD2 cannot be checked, as there is no DNA. The CDR3 has 18 amino acids. Germline V gives CDR1 LGHNA, CDR2 YSLEER. The CDR3 here is CASSPPGLAGTNTGELFF.

V usage is TRBV7-2 and J usage is TRBJ1-5. CDR3 length equals 15 residues. Germline V lookup: CDR1 SGHTA, CDR2 FQGNSA. The CDR3 loop reads CASSPDSLLNQPQHF.